The 14 T cell receptor beta chains presented below share a single source sample, sequenced in a study of beta chain features in type 1 diabetes. Overall study results and limits: TCRB CDR3s were moderately but significantly shorter in Type 1 diabetes patients in all four CD4+ subsets.

The sequenced template was cDNA made from the entire isolated RNA. Method: immunoSEQ multiplex PCR; TCRdb's copy keeps in-frame clones and lacks some. This sample carries some 640,000 clones, more than 13% of them seen once, and the ten largest clones take 0.035% to 0.045%. Their antigens are not known. The sample comprised naive CD4+ T cells from blood. The receptor source for this set is a man younger than 35 with type 1 diabetes.

The sample holds a few counts of this clone. The genes are TRBV7-9 and TRBJ2-3; D not certain. V was pared by 2 bases and J by 1 base, with 7 bases between. CDR3 length: 14 residues. From germline, CDR1 is SEHNR and CDR2 FQNEAQ (reference sequence). The CDR3 DNA is TGTGCCAGCAGCTTACAGGCGGGCACAGATACGCAGTATTTT. This sequence encodes CASSLQAGTDTQYF.

This clone was seen only a few times. This rearrangement joins TRBV28 to TRBJ2-7, with D possibly matching TRBD1 (5 bases). This CDR3 comprises 14 residues. Trimming stripped 3 bases from V and 7 bases from J, with 16 bases between. In germline, CDR1 is MDHEN, CDR2 SYDVKM. CDR3 in amino acids: CASSLQGPLEEQYF. DNA for the CDR3: TGTGCCAGCAGTTTGCAGGGCCCCCTTGAGGAGCAGTACTTC.

This clone has only a few counts. The chain combines TRBV10-3 with TRBJ2-3; the D gene is possibly TRBD1 (6 bases). The CDR3 loop spans 15 amino acids. V lost 6 bases to trimming and J lost 4 bases, with 17 bases between them. CDR1 ENHRY and CDR2 SYGVKD come from the germline V gene. This CDR3 reads CAIRETGSKADTQYF. Here the CDR3 DNA reads TGTGCCATCAGGGAAACAGGGAGTAAGGCAGATACGCAGTATTTT.

There are a few counts of this clone. The V call is TRBV25-1, the J call TRBJ1-2, with D possibly being TRBD1 (6 bases). V was clipped by 7 bases and J by 4 bases, with 19 bases between them. The length of the CDR3 is 15 residues. The germline V gene has CDR1 MGHDK and CDR2 SYGVNS. Written as DNA, the CDR3 is TGTGCCAGCAACTCGAAATGGGGGGCTGGCTATGGCTACACCTTC. This encodes CASNSKWGAGYGYTF.

V is TRBV5-1 and J is TRBJ1-1, with TRBD1 matching over 7 bases. The germline V gene has CDR1 SGHRS and CDR2 YFSETQ. The CDR3 extends over 13 amino acids. After removal of 8 bases from V and 5 bases from J, the junction contained 9 bases not matched to a gene. CDR3 in DNA: TGCGCCAGTTCGACAGGGTCGTGGACTGAAGCTTTCTTT. Translating it yields CASSTGSWTEAFF.

The chain carries TRBV27 and TRBJ2-7; D tentatively fits TRBD1 or TRBD2 (6 bases each). Germline CDR1 and CDR2: MNHEY and SMNVEV (reference sequence). The CDR3 is 13 amino acids. V shed 6 bases and J shed 7 bases, with 16 bases lying between them. The CDR3 sequence is CASRRDIRGEQYF. The CDR3 nucleotides are TGTGCCAGCAGGCGGGACATCCGGGGAGAGCAGTACTTC.

The CDR3 nucleotides read TGTGCCAGCTCACCGGCTTCGGGCAGGGCCGGCAATCAGCCCCAGCATTTT. Translated: CASSPASGRAGNQPQHF. The chain combines TRBV18 with TRBJ1-5; TRBD1 is a possible D gene (5 bases). In germline, CDR1 is KGHSH, CDR2 LQKENI. With 3 bases removed from V and 2 bases from J, the gap between germline ends came to 17 bases. The CDR3 totals 17 residues.

This clone was seen more than once but under ten times. The genes are TRBV27 and TRBJ2-1, with no clear D. The germline V gene has CDR1 MNHEY and CDR2 SMNVEV (reference sequence). Trimming pared 5 bases from V and 7 bases from J, leaving 12 bases between. This CDR3 has 13 amino acids. As DNA, the CDR3 is TGTGCCAGCAGTGCCTTCCTTAGAAATGAGCAGTTCTTC. Amino acid sequence: CASSAFLRNEQFF.

Only a few counts were recorded for this clone. The chain employs TRBV4-3 and TRBJ1-5; D is uncertain. The germline CDR1 and CDR2 sequences are LGHNA and YSLEER. This CDR3 contains 13 residues. V was pared by 3 bases and J by 3 bases, with 6 bases between. The chain's CDR3 is CASSQGFNQPQHF. The CDR3 nucleotides are TGCGCCAGCAGCCAGGGGTTCAATCAGCCCCAGCATTTT.

This clone occurred a few times. The chain has TRBV6-5 and TRBJ2-6; D is uncertain. Trimming cost V 7 bases and J 13 bases, with 17 bases left between them. The length of the CDR3 is 13 residues. CDR1 MNHEY and CDR2 SVGAGI come from the germline V gene. The CDR3 here is CASKKDVESVLTF. The CDR3, as DNA: TGTGCCAGCAAGAAGGATGTAGAATCGGTCCTGACTTTC.

This clone turned up a few times. The gene calls are TRBV30 and TRBJ1-5; no clear D gene. CDR3 length: 12 residues. V dropped 5 bases and J dropped 2 bases, with 7 bases sitting between them. Germline V gene lookup returns CDR1 GTSNPN and CDR2 SVGIG (reference sequence). For the CDR3, the DNA is TGTGCCTGGCGAGAGGGCAATCAGCCCCAGCATTTT. Translating gives CAWREGNQPQHF.

In this sample, this clone turned up a few times. This chain connects TRBV10-3 to TRBJ2-3; D gene unclear. This CDR3 is 15 amino acids long. The germline CDR1 and CDR2 sequences are ENHRY and SYGVKD. The V and J ends lost 0 bases and 0 bases respectively, with 7 bases between them. CDR3 sequence reads: CAISESTPSTDTQYF. The CDR3 nucleotides are TGTGCCATCAGTGAGTCGACCCCTAGCACAGATACGCAGTATTTT.

The CDR3 bases are TGTGCCAGTACGGCTAGCGGGTGGGAGACCCAGTACTTC. It codes for CASTASGWETQYF. V and J are TRBV19 and TRBJ2-5; 8 bases match TRBD2. J lost 5 bases, V lost 7 bases, and 6 bases had no gene match. Germline lookup yields CDR1 LNHDA and CDR2 SQIVND (reference sequence). The CDR3 is made up of 13 amino acids. Full variable domain (remainder filled in from reference TRBV19 and TRBJ2-5): DGGITQSPKYLFRKEGQNVTLSCEQNLNHDAMYWYRQDPGQGLRLIYYSQIVNDFQKGDIAEGYSVSREKKESFPLTVTSAQKNPTAFYLCASTASGWETQYFGPGTRLLVL.

The J gene is TRBJ2-2, the V gene TRBV28; the D is unclear. CDR3 length equals 16 residues. Trimming pared 4 bases from V and 3 bases from J, leaving 15 bases between. Germline V gene sequence: CDR1 MDHEN, CDR2 SYDVKM. CDR3 bases: TGTGCCAGCAGTTCTCCATCAACGGTATACACCGGGGAGCTGTTTTTT. Amino acid sequence: CASSSPSTVYTGELFF.